Following are 15 T cell receptor beta chains from one sample sequenced in a study of T cell responses to AZD1222 COVID-19 vaccine. The data were produced by immunoSEQ multiplex PCR, yet TCRdb's version contains in-frame clones alone and is incomplete. This table has about 140,000 clones, approximately 90% appearing once. This material consisted of peripheral blood, taken on day 0 of AZD1222 vaccination. The receptors derive from an adult in good health.

The V and J genes are TRBV5-1 and TRBJ2-3, with D tentatively TRBD1 (5 bases). CDR3 size: 16 residues. In germline, CDR1 is SGHRS, CDR2 YFSETQ. Trimming stripped 2 bases from V and 3 bases from J, with 16 bases between. Here the CDR3 reads CASSFRGASATDTQYF. The CDR3 DNA is TGCGCCAGCAGCTTTAGGGGCGCGTCTGCTACAGATACGCAGTATTTT.

This clone was seen a few times. The chain is built from TRBV19 and TRBJ1-2; D remains ambiguous. This CDR3 region has 14 residues. V lost 6 bases, J lost 0 bases, and 11 bases lay in between. Germline V gene lookup returns CDR1 LNHDA and CDR2 SQIVND (reference sequence). CDR3 residues: CASRIPAANYGYTF. CDR3 sequence (DNA): TGTGCCAGTAGAATTCCCGCCGCTAACTATGGCTACACCTTC.

This rearrangement joins TRBV4-3 to TRBJ2-1; 9 bases match TRBD2. The V gene's germline CDR1 is LGHNA and CDR2 YSLEER. V lost 2 bases, J lost 2 bases, and 7 bases stayed unmatched. The CDR3 consists of 17 residues. This chain's CDR3 is CASSQSWRLAAYNEQFF. The DNA of the CDR3 is TGCGCCAGCAGCCAATCTTGGAGACTAGCGGCCTACAATGAGCAGTTCTTC.

The chain combines TRBV2 with TRBJ1-1; 7 nucleotides agree with TRBD1. CDR1 is SNHLY, CDR2 FYNNEI, per germline. This CDR3 is built from 15 residues. Losses at the gene ends were 2 bases for V and 1 base for J; bases not matched to a gene: 4. CDR3 bases: TGTGCCAGCAGTGAACAGGGGGGTCGGAACACTGAAGCTTTCTTT. Protein: CASSEQGGRNTEAFF.

The V call is TRBV28, the J call TRBJ2-5; 7 nucleotides align to TRBD2. Germline-derived CDR1 and CDR2 are MDHEN and SYDVKM. The J segment lost 5 bases and the V segment lost 11 bases, leaving 5 bases of the junction unmatched. This CDR3 has 11 amino acids. The CDR3 DNA sequence: TGTGCCGAGGGAGGGTCTGAGACCCAGTACTTC. Its translation: CAEGGSETQYF.

The chain employs TRBV7-2 and TRBJ2-2; a possible D gene is TRBD2 (6 bases). Germline assignment: CDR1 SGHTA and CDR2 FQGNSA. V was cut by 0 bases and J by 6 bases, with 8 bases left in between. The CDR3 loop spans 14 amino acids. The DNA of the CDR3 is TGTGCCAGCAGCTTAGCGGGAGGATCCGGGGAGCTGTTTTTT. This encodes CASSLAGGSGELFF.

V usage is TRBV9 and J usage is TRBJ2-7; TRBD2 matches at 10 bases. V was clipped by 0 bases and J by 7 bases; unmatched bases: 10. The CDR3 is 16 amino acids. Per germline, CDR1 SGDLS and CDR2 YYNGEE. The chain's CDR3 is CASSVALTSGDGEQYF. CDR3 in DNA: TGTGCCAGCAGCGTAGCTCTAACTAGCGGGGACGGGGAGCAGTACTTC.

The genes are TRBV3-1 (or the pseudogene TRBV3-2) and TRBJ1-1; D might be TRBD1 (5 bases). V was clipped by 2 bases and J by 5 bases, with 15 bases between them. This CDR3 has 15 residues. The germline V gene has CDR1 LGHDT and CDR2 YNNKEL (reference sequence). CDR3 bases: TGTGCCAGCAGCCAACCCCCAGGAGGGGAAACTGAAGCTTTCTTT. The encoded protein is CASSQPPGGETEAFF.

The gene calls are TRBV11-3 and TRBJ2-3; 9 positions agree with TRBD2. This CDR3 is built from 14 residues. CDR1 is SGHNT, CDR2 YENEEA, per germline. The ends lost 5 bases at V and 5 bases at J; junction bases unmatched: 5. CDR3 coding DNA: TGTGCCAGCAGCCGAGGACTAGCGATAGATACGCAGTATTTT. Translation gives CASSRGLAIDTQYF. The entire variable domain, with the rest obtained from reference TRBV11-3 and TRBJ2-3, is as follows: EAGVVQSPRYKIIEKKQPVAFWCNPISGHNTLYWYLQNLGQGPELLIRYENEEAVDDSQLPKDRFSAERLKGVDSTLKIQPAELGDSAVYLCASSRGLAIDTQYFGPGTRLTVL.

The sample holds one count of this clone. The chain combines TRBV2 with TRBJ2-5; D uncertain. Trimming left V 5 bases short and J 4 bases short, with 5 bases between. This CDR3 comprises 11 residues. The germline CDR1 and CDR2 sequences are SNHLY and FYNNEI. DNA of the CDR3: TGTGCCAGCAGTCCATTAGAGACCCAGTACTTC. Translation: CASSPLETQYF.

The chain recombines TRBV3-1 (or the pseudogene TRBV3-2) with TRBJ2-5; possible D gene TRBD2, 6 bases. CDR3 length: 13 amino acids. V lost 4 bases, J lost 7 bases, and 13 bases lay in between. Germline V CDR1 and CDR2: LGHDT, YNNKEL (reference sequence). CDR3 in DNA: TGTGCCAGCAGCCGCACTAGCTTCGGGACCCAGTACTTC. Encoded protein: CASSRTSFGTQYF.

The rearrangement links TRBV29-1 to TRBJ2-7, with D perhaps being TRBD1 or TRBD2 (5 bases each). With 3 bases removed from V and 4 bases from J, the gap between germline ends came to 13 bases. The V gene's germline CDR1 is SQVTM and CDR2 ANQGSEA. This CDR3 region has 13 residues. This CDR3 is CSVEGRAGYEQYF. The CDR3 nucleotides read TGCAGCGTTGAGGGCAGGGCGGGTTACGAGCAGTACTTC.

The gene calls are TRBV28 and TRBJ1-2; D perhaps matches TRBD1 (6 bases). Looked up from germline, CDR1 is MDHEN and CDR2 is SYDVKM. CDR3 length: 14 amino acids. V was pared by 8 bases and J by 5 bases, with 18 bases between. In nucleotides, the CDR3 is TGTGCCAGCTTTTCTCCAGGGGTCCGATATGGCTACACCTTC. Translating gives CASFSPGVRYGYTF.

This chain connects TRBV5-1 to TRBJ1-2; no clear D gene. Deletions cut 1 base from V and 4 bases from J, with 8 bases between. This CDR3 contains 13 residues. Per germline, CDR1 SGHRS and CDR2 YFSETQ. The CDR3 protein is CASSLLSGYGYTF. CDR3 nucleotides: TGCGCCAGCAGCTTGTTATCGGGCTATGGCTACACCTTC.

This chain connects TRBV27 to TRBJ2-7; 7 bases are shared with TRBD1. The CDR3 contains 17 residues. The V gene end was trimmed by 3 bases and the J gene end by 1 base; junction bases not matched to a gene: 12. Germline V gives CDR1 MNHEY, CDR2 SMNVEV (reference sequence). The CDR3 sequence is CASSFSALPGQSYEQYF. Here the CDR3 DNA reads TGTGCCAGCAGTTTTTCCGCCCTTCCGGGACAGTCCTACGAGCAGTACTTC.